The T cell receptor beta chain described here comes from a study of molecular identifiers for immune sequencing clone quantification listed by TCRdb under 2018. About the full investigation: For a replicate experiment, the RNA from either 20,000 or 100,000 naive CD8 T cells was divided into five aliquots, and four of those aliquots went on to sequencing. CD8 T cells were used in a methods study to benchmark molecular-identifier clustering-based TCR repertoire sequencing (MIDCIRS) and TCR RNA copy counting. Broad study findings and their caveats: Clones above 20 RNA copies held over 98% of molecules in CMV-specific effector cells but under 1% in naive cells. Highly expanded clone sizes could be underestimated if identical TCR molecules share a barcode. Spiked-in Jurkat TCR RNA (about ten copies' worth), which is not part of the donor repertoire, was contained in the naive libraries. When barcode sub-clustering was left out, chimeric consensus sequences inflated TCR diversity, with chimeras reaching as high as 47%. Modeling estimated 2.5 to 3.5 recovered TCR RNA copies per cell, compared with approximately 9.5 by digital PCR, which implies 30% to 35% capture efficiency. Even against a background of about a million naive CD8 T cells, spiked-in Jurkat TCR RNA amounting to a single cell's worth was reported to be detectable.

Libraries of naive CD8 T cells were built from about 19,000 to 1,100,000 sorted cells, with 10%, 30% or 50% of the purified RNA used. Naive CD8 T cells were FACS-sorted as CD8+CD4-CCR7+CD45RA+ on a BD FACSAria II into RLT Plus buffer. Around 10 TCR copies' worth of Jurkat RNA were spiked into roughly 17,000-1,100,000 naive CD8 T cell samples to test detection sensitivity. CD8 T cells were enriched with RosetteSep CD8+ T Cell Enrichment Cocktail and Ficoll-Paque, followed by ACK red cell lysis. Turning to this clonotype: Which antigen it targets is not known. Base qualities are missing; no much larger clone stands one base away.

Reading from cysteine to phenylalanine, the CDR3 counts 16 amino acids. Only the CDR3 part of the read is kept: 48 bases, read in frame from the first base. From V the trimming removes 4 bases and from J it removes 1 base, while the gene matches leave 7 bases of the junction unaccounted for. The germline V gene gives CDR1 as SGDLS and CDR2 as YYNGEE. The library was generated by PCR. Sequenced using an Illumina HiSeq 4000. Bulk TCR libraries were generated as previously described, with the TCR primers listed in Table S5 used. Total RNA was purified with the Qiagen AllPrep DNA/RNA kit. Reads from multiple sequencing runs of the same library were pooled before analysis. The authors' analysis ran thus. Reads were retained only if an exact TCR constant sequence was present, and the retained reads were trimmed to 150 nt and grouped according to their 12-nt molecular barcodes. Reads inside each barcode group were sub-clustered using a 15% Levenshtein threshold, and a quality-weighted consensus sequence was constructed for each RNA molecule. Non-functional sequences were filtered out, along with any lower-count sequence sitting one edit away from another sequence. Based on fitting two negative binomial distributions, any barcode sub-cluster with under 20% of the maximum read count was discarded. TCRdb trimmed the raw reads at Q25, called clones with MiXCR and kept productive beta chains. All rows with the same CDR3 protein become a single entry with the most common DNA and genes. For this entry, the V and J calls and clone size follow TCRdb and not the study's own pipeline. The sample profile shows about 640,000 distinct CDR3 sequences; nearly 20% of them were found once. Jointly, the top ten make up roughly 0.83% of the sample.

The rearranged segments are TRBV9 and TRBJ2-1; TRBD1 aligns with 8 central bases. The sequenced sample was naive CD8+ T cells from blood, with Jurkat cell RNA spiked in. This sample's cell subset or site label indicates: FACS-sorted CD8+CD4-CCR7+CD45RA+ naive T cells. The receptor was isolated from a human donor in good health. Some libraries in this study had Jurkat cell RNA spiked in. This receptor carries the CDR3 CASSSTGAGSYNEQFF. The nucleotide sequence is TGTGCCAGCAGCTCGACAGGGGCCGGGTCCTACAATGAGCAGTTCTTC.